These T cell receptor beta chains were read from a single sample in a study of early T cells in non-severe SARS-CoV-2 infection. TCRdb reprocessed the 5' RACE reads via MiXCR and lists one record per CDR3 protein. Among approximately 98,000 distinct CDR3 sequences listed, around 10% were seen once. Sequences were obtained from whole blood. Every receptor here comes from an adult who was a healthcare worker with PCR-confirmed SARS-CoV-2 infection or an uninfected control (not recorded which). The CDR3 runs from the conserved cysteine through the conserved F or W. The D gene is left open where the match is weak. Where a row states a size, it is once, few, many or the class of an expanded clone; other rows omit it.

j_call clone_size d_call v_call cdr3_aa cdr3_nt
TRBJ1-2 many . TRBV5-1 CASSGDGGVYGYTF TGCGCCAGCAGCGGGGACGGGGGAGTCTATGGCTACACCTTC
TRBJ2-3 many . TRBV5-1 CASSSPTDTQYF TGCGCCAGCAGCTCCCCCACAGATACGCAGTATTTT
TRBJ2-7 many . TRBV7-6 CASSLEDRYEQYF TGTGCCAGCAGCTTAGAGGACCGCTACGAGCAGTACTTC
TRBJ2-1 few . TRBV24-1 CATSVSSQVEQFF TGTGCCACCAGTGTGTCTAGCCAAGTCGAGCAGTTCTTC
TRBJ2-5 . TRBD2 TRBV20-1 CSARPGLAETQYF TGCAGTGCTAGACCGGGACTAGCGGAGACCCAGTACTTC
TRBJ2-1 few . TRBV7-2 CASSLGLGPGNEQFF TGTGCCAGCAGCTTAGGATTGGGACCGGGGAATGAGCAGTTCTTC
TRBJ1-3 . . TRBV12-3/TRBV12-4 CASSSVRPLSGNTIYF TGTGCCAGCAGTTCCGTACGGCCCCTCTCTGGAAACACCATATATTTT
TRBJ1-5 many . TRBV19 CASSTDRRLNQPQHF TGTGCCAGTAGTACTGATCGGCGGCTCAATCAGCCCCAGCATTTT
TRBJ1-2 . . TRBV9 CASRGAVPEGYTF TGTGCCAGCAGAGGGGCAGTACCCGAGGGCTACACCTTC
TRBJ2-7 many . TRBV10-3 CAISESSLYYEQYF TGTGCCATCAGTGAGTCGAGTCTTTACTACGAGCAGTACTTC
TRBJ1-6 . . TRBV20-1 CSARRDLTQPSPLHF TGCAGTGCTAGGAGAGACCTCACGCAACCGTCACCCCTCCACTTT
TRBJ1-1 . . TRBV4-1 CASSQTGLMNTEAFF TGCGCCAGCAGCCAGACAGGCCTCATGAACACTGAAGCTTTCTTT
TRBJ2-3 . TRBD2 TRBV12-3/TRBV12-4 CASSSSPSGGYTDTQYF TGTGCCAGCAGCTCCAGTCCTAGCGGGGGATACACAGATACGCAGTATTTT
TRBJ2-1 many TRBD2 TRBV20-1 CSAWGSGSSHEQFF TGCAGTGCCTGGGGAAGCGGGAGTTCCCATGAGCAGTTCTTC
TRBJ1-2 many . TRBV7-8 CASTLRSGGYGYTF TGTGCCAGCACCCTTAGATCCGGGGGCTATGGCTACACCTTC
TRBJ1-2 . TRBD1 TRBV9 CASSGYRGYGYTF TGTGCCAGCAGCGGATACAGGGGCTATGGCTACACCTTC
TRBJ1-1 many . TRBV3-1 CASTRDTEAFF TGTGCCAGCACGAGGGACACTGAAGCTTTCTTT
TRBJ1-4 many . TRBV20-1 CSARDIGGRNEKLFF TGCAGTGCTAGAGATATCGGGGGGCGAAATGAAAAACTGTTTTTT
TRBJ2-7 few TRBD1 TRBV5-1 CASSLGAGTGSGTYEQYF TGCGCCAGCAGCTTGGGTGCTGGGACAGGAAGTGGGACCTACGAGCAGTACTTC
TRBJ1-5 few . TRBV6-6 CASSYSRFLNQPQHF TGTGCCAGCAGTTATAGCAGGTTTCTCAATCAGCCCCAGCATTTT
TRBJ2-7 . TRBD1 TRBV28 CASSLPQGQSYEQYF TGTGCCAGCAGTTTGCCCCAGGGACAGTCCTACGAGCAGTACTTC
TRBJ1-1 few . TRBV4-1 CASSHSGTEAFF TGCGCCAGCAGCCATTCGGGCACTGAAGCTTTCTTT
TRBJ2-5 few TRBD2 TRBV7-9 CASSFSGTSGGETQYF TGTGCCAGCAGTTTTTCCGGGACTAGCGGAGGAGAGACCCAGTACTTC
TRBJ2-5 . . TRBV12-2 CASRFSGGMGQETQYF TGTGCAAGTCGCTTCTCAGGGGGCATGGGTCAAGAGACCCAGTACTTC
TRBJ1-1 few . TRBV9 CASSSQWGTEAFF TGTGCCAGCAGCTCTCAGTGGGGGACTGAAGCTTTCTTT
TRBJ1-4 . . TRBV28 CASSLWEKLFF TGTGCCAGCAGTTTATGGGAAAAACTGTTTTTT
TRBJ2-4 many . TRBV6-1 CASRSQGGDIQYF TGTGCCAGCAGATCACAGGGAGGGGACATTCAGTACTTC
TRBJ2-1 few TRBD1 TRBV20-1 CSARYGTGGPYNEQFF TGCAGTGCTAGATACGGGACAGGGGGCCCCTACAATGAGCAGTTCTTC
TRBJ2-7 . TRBD2 TRBV12-3/TRBV12-4 CASSPEPGGPYEQYF TGTGCCAGCAGTCCCGAGCCGGGAGGACCCTACGAGCAGTACTTC
TRBJ1-1 few . TRBV7-8 CASSLLLGAGVNTEAFF TGTGCCAGCAGCTTATTGTTAGGGGCAGGGGTGAACACTGAAGCTTTCTTT
TRBJ2-1 few TRBD2 TRBV14 CASSHAGEGGESSYNEQFF TGTGCCAGCAGCCATGCCGGGGAGGGAGGGGAGAGCTCCTACAATGAGCAGTTCTTC
TRBJ2-1 few . TRBV6-5 CASRYYGNNEQFF TGTGCCAGCAGGTACTATGGGAACAATGAGCAGTTCTTC
TRBJ1-1 . . TRBV15 CATDEGDRFTEAFF TGTGCCACCGACGAGGGAGACCGCTTCACTGAAGCTTTCTTT
TRBJ2-3 . TRBD2 TRBV11-1 CASSLAQLAGAQDTQYF TGTGCCAGCAGCTTAGCCCAACTAGCGGGAGCCCAAGATACGCAGTATTTT
TRBJ2-3 many TRBD2 TRBV3-1 CASSQERGLAERLTDTQYF TGTGCCAGCAGCCAAGAACGGGGACTAGCGGAGAGGCTCACAGATACGCAGTATTTT
TRBJ1-4 few . TRBV29-1 CSVGLRVGEKLFF TGCAGCGTTGGCCTACGGGTTGGGGAAAAACTGTTTTTT